This T cell receptor (beta chain) derives from a study of blood T cells in healthy people across ages. Study-level results: Estimates of diversity drawn from one million T cells were considered underestimates.

From germline, CDR1 is PRHDT and CDR2 FYEKMQ (reference sequence). With 0 bases removed from V and 2 bases from J, the gap between germline ends came to 11 bases. CDR3 length: 15 residues. A J-beta primer mix and a sample-barcoded 5' primer were used in a second PCR of about 7 to 12 cycles. TCRdb ran MiXCR on the 5' RACE reads and lists one entry per CDR3 protein. The sample carries some 320,000 distinct CDR3 sequences, roughly 26% recorded once. Extracted total RNA amounted to at least 5.5 micrograms for each sample. As concerns this clonotype: Its antigen is unidentified.

The chain is built from TRBV13 and TRBJ2-7; D is possibly TRBD1 or TRBD2 (6 bases each). What was sequenced was blood. This TCR was recovered from a woman in her seventies in good health. In DNA, the CDR3 is TGTGCCAGCAGCTTAGGGGAGGGGGACCCCTACGAGCAGTACTTC. Translation: CASSLGEGDPYEQYF.